The rows below give T cell receptor beta chains drawn from one sample of a study of cytomegalovirus exposure and HLA in healthy donors. TCRdb's copy holds only in-frame clones and misses some; the assay was immunoSEQ multiplex PCR. The sample lists some 150,000 clones; approximately 80% were seen once. The sample consisted of PBMCs. These receptors were collected from a young man in good health and CMV-seronegative. CDR3s include the opening cysteine and the closing phenylalanine or tryptophan. A D gene is named only where the DNA matches it firmly. Clone size is not always given. Where it is, it says once, few, many or a class for expanded clones.

>TRBV5-6|.|TRBJ2-7|TRBD2
CASSWGTSHEQYF
TGTGCCAGCAGCTGGGGGACTAGCCACGAGCAGTACTTC
>TRBV10-3|.|TRBJ2-7|.
CAISEHSGTYEQYF
TGTGCCATCAGTGAGCACAGCGGAACCTACGAGCAGTACTTC
>TRBV19|once|TRBJ1-1|TRBD1
CASSLQGANTEAFF
TGTGCCAGTAGCCTACAGGGGGCGAACACTGAAGCTTTCTTT
>TRBV7-2|once|TRBJ2-3|.
CASSPRNTDTQYF
TGTGCCAGCAGCCCCAGGAACACAGATACGCAGTATTTT
>TRBV27|.|TRBJ2-1|TRBD2
CASSLRVGLRAPREQFF
TGTGCCAGCAGTTTACGAGTGGGACTAAGGGCCCCTCGTGAGCAGTTCTTC
>TRBV28|.|TRBJ1-3|TRBD1
CASSPSSTGAGNTIYF
TGTGCCAGCAGTCCATCATCAACAGGGGCTGGAAACACCATATATTTT
>TRBV7-3|few|TRBJ2-3|TRBD2
CASSRGLAGGLDTQYF
TGTGCCAGCAGCCGCGGACTAGCGGGGGGGTTAGATACGCAGTATTTT
>TRBV11-2|few|TRBJ2-6|TRBD1
CASSPLAGGVSGANVLTF
TGTGCCAGCAGCCCACTCGCAGGGGGAGTCTCTGGGGCCAACGTCCTGACTTTC
>TRBV2|.|TRBJ2-7|.
CASSVLQGSSYEQYF
TGTGCCAGCAGCGTACTACAGGGAAGCTCCTACGAGCAGTACTTC
>TRBV27|.|TRBJ1-5|.
CASSLGGGANNGDNQPQHF
TGTGCCAGCAGTTTAGGGGGGGGCGCGAACAACGGGGATAATCAGCCCCAGCATTTT
>TRBV5-1|.|TRBJ2-1|.
CASSWTASVEVNEQFF
TGCGCCAGCAGCTGGACTGCTAGCGTGGAAGTCAATGAGCAGTTCTTC
>TRBV5-5|.|TRBJ1-3|.
CASSQIHNSGNTIYF
TGTGCCAGCAGCCAAATACATAACTCTGGAAACACCATATATTTT
>TRBV27|.|TRBJ2-7|.
CASSSPGNYEQYF
TGTGCCAGCAGTTCCCCAGGGAACTACGAGCAGTACTTC
>TRBV20-1|.|TRBJ2-7|.
CSARAGPEQYF
TGCAGTGCTAGAGCAGGGCCCGAGCAGTACTTC
>TRBV5-1|.|TRBJ2-5|.
CASSLGLAQETQYF
TGCGCCAGCAGCTTGGGCCTAGCTCAAGAGACCCAGTACTTC
>TRBV7-3|.|TRBJ2-1|TRBD2
CASSLTASSGHNEQFF
TGTGCCAGCAGCTTAACGGCGTCTAGCGGTCACAATGAGCAGTTCTTC
>TRBV6-5|.|TRBJ2-5|.
CASSPVMQETQYF
TGTGCCAGCAGCCCAGTGATGCAAGAGACCCAGTACTTC
>TRBV2|.|TRBJ2-1|.
CASSTGTSANNEQFF
TGTGCCAGCAGCACCGGGACTTCGGCAAACAATGAGCAGTTCTTC
>TRBV5-4|.|TRBJ2-7|TRBD2
CASSYGTSGYEQYF
TGTGCCAGCAGCTATGGGACTAGCGGATACGAGCAGTACTTC
>TRBV7-2|.|TRBJ1-1|.
CASTPELSRNTEAFF
TGTGCCAGCACCCCGGAGTTGTCGCGGAACACTGAAGCTTTCTTT
>TRBV6-1|.|TRBJ1-6|TRBD1
CASSESLTGVRSPLHF
TGTGCCAGCAGTGAAAGTTTGACAGGGGTCAGGTCACCCCTCCACTTT
>TRBV28|.|TRBJ2-7|.
CASSIRDTAFYEQYF
TGTGCCAGCAGTATCCGGGACACGGCCTTCTACGAGCAGTACTTC
>TRBV19|.|TRBJ1-1|.
CASSYRNTEAFF
TGTGCCAGTAGTTATCGGAACACTGAAGCTTTCTTT
>TRBV7-9|.|TRBJ2-7|.
CASSPRGMSSYEQYF
TGTGCCAGCAGCCCTAGGGGGATGAGCTCCTACGAGCAGTACTTC
>TRBV4-1|once|TRBJ2-5|TRBD2
CASSRVAGGGQETQYF
TGCGCCAGCAGCCGTGTGGCGGGAGGTGGACAAGAGACCCAGTACTTC
>TRBV2|.|TRBJ1-1|.
CASSDETGTRGYAFF
TGTGCCAGCAGTGATGAGACGGGGACTCGGGGGTATGCTTTCTTT
>TRBV7-9|.|TRBJ1-4|.
CASSLGGSGATNEKLFF
TGTGCCAGCAGCTTAGGAGGCTCCGGAGCAACTAATGAAAAACTGTTTTTT
>TRBV5-6|once|TRBJ2-7|TRBD2
CASSLSPGRERYEQYF
TGTGCCAGCAGCTTGTCCCCGGGGCGGGAGCGGTACGAGCAGTACTTC